A single sample gave rise to the 5 T cell receptor beta chains below, sequenced in a study of shared T cell receptors in the human thymus. Libraries were prepared by immunoSEQ multiplex PCR; TCRdb keeps only in-frame clonotypes and omits some of them. The sample holds approximately 730,000 clones, approximately 83% seen once. These data also formed part of another study, on human thymus T cells.

The sequenced sample consisted of thymocytes. Receptors were obtained from a girl under three years old with a congenital heart defect.

The chain links TRBV12-5 to TRBJ1-3; possibly TRBD1 for D (5 bases). Germline CDR1 reads LGHNT; CDR2 reads FRNRAP. The CDR3 has 18 amino acids. Trimming shortened V by 1 base and J by 1 base, and 17 bases separated the two germline ends. The CDR3 spells CASGLETKGLSSGNTIYF. DNA for the CDR3: TGTGCTAGTGGTTTGGAGACAAAGGGACTTAGTTCTGGAAACACCATATATTTT. Supplemented by reference TRBV12-5 and TRBJ1-3, the full variable domain reads DARVTQTPRHKVTEMGQEVTMRCQPILGHNTVFWYRQTMMQGLELLAYFRNRAPLDDSGMPKDRFSAEMPDATLATLKIQPSEPRDSAVYFCASGLETKGLSSGNTIYFGEGSWLTVV.

The chain recombines TRBV6-5 with TRBJ2-2, with TRBD1 as a possible D gene (5 bases). CDR1 is MNHEY, CDR2 SVGAGI, per germline. The CDR3 length is 15 residues. Trimming pared 2 bases from V and 0 bases from J, leaving 7 bases between. CDR3: CASSYRGTNTGELFF. The CDR3 nucleotides are TGTGCCAGCAGTTACAGGGGAACGAACACCGGGGAGCTGTTTTTT.

The genes are TRBV28 and TRBJ2-3; the D gene is possibly TRBD2 (5 bases). The CDR3 is made up of 16 amino acids. Per the germline V gene, CDR1 is MDHEN and CDR2 is SYDVKM. V dropped 6 bases and J dropped 8 bases, with 24 bases sitting between them. As DNA, the CDR3 is TGTGCCAGCAGCTGGTTGGGCCTAGCTAGTACTGTTACGCAGTATTTT. It encodes CASSWLGLASTVTQYF.

The rearrangement links TRBV4-2 to TRBJ1-4; no firm D call. Trimming pared 2 bases from V and 0 bases from J, leaving 13 bases between. The CDR3 extends over 17 amino acids. Germline CDR1 is LGHNA and CDR2 is YNFKEQ. CDR3 sequence: CASSQTKTRPTNEKLFF. The CDR3 DNA is TGTGCCAGCAGCCAAACTAAAACAAGGCCAACTAATGAAAAACTGTTTTTT.

This clone was detected only once. This sequence joins TRBV13 and TRBJ1-3, with D hard to call. Germline-derived CDR1 and CDR2 are PRHDT and FYEKMQ (reference sequence). Trimming stripped 5 bases from V and 0 bases from J, with 14 bases between. This CDR3 is built from 16 residues. CDR3 in DNA: TGTGCCAGCAGCATCGAGGGTTGGCCCTCTGGAAACACCATATATTTT. It codes for CASSIEGWPSGNTIYF. Filled out from reference TRBV13 and TRBJ1-3, the complete variable domain reads AAGVIQSPRHLIKEKRETATLKCYPIPRHDTVYWYQQGPGQDPQFLISFYEKMQSDKGSIPDRFSAQQFSDYHSELNMSSLELGDSALYFCASSIEGWPSGNTIYFGEGSWLTVV.